Following are 30 T cell receptor beta chains from one sample sequenced in a study of CD8 T cell repertoires and HIV-1 epitope variants. The repertoire was sequenced with immunoSEQ multiplex PCR; TCRdb's copy has only in-frame clones and lacks some. In the table there are about 95,000 clones, 60% to 80% of which are singletons. The sequenced sample was uncultured baseline CD8+ T cells from peripheral blood mononuclear cells (PBMCs). The receptor set was obtained from a male donor with HIV.

This clone was counted a few times. The rearrangement joins TRBV5-4 to TRBJ1-1; a possible D gene is TRBD1 (6 bases). CDR3 size: 14 residues. The V end was cut by 1 base, the J end by 1 base, with 8 bases between. Germline V gives CDR1 SGHNT, CDR2 YYREEE (reference sequence). The CDR3 is CASSLSGANTEAFF. The CDR3 nucleotides read TGTGCCAGCAGCTTGTCAGGGGCGAACACTGAAGCTTTCTTT.

This sequence joins TRBV6-1 and TRBJ2-7; 9 nucleotides align to TRBD2. The CDR3 has 12 amino acids. Per germline, CDR1 MNHNS and CDR2 SASEGT. J was trimmed by 4 bases and V by 10 bases; bases with no gene match: 5. The CDR3 is CATRAGGYEQYF. The DNA for the CDR3 is TGTGCCACCCGAGCGGGGGGTTACGAGCAGTACTTC.

The chain uses TRBV5-4 and TRBJ1-2, with TRBD1 as a possible D gene (6 bases). The V gene lost 4 bases and the J gene lost 0 bases, with 13 bases spanning the gap. This CDR3 has 15 amino acids. CDR1 SGHNT and CDR2 YYREEE come from the germline V gene (reference sequence). The CDR3 reads CASSATGIANYGYTF. CDR3 nucleotide sequence: TGTGCCAGCAGCGCAACAGGGATAGCTAACTATGGCTACACCTTC.

The chain uses TRBV5-4 and TRBJ2-4; D is ambiguous. This CDR3 has 16 residues. Germline values: CDR1 SGHNT, CDR2 YYREEE (reference sequence). Trimming removed 1 base at V and 0 bases at J, with 11 bases between. DNA of the CDR3: TGTGCCAGCAGCTTGTGGCAGGCCCTAGCCAAAAACATTCAGTACTTC. Residues: CASSLWQALAKNIQYF.

There are a few counts of this clone. The rearrangement uses TRBV18 and TRBJ2-7; D perhaps matches TRBD1 (6 bases). Germline CDR1 KGHSH, CDR2 LQKENI. V was clipped by 6 bases and J by 5 bases, with 17 bases between them. The CDR3 totals 14 residues. The CDR3 is CASSPLAGEHEQYF. The CDR3 DNA is TGTGCCAGCTCCCCCCTGGCAGGGGAACACGAGCAGTACTTC.

J is TRBJ1-1 and V is TRBV6-5; possibly TRBD1 for D (6 bases). Germline loops: CDR1 MNHEY, CDR2 SVGAGI. The CDR3 consists of 12 residues. V was trimmed by 2 bases and J by 8 bases, leaving 9 bases between them. The CDR3 sequence: CASSYGGSEAFF. The CDR3 region has the DNA TGTGCCAGCAGTTACGGGGGCTCAGAAGCTTTCTTT.

The chain uses TRBV7-9 and TRBJ2-1; D is unclear. V lost 2 bases and J lost 8, with 13 bases in between. Germline V CDR1 and CDR2: SEHNR, FQNEAQ (reference sequence). This CDR3 is built from 14 residues. The CDR3 DNA reads TGTGCCAGCAGCTTATTAACACCTCTGGATGAGCAGTTCTTC. This sequence encodes CASSLLTPLDEQFF.

The CDR3 nucleotides are TGTGCCAGCAGCCTCCCGGGAGGGGACCACGAGCAGTACTTC. It is translated as CASSLPGGDHEQYF. The chain combines TRBV13 with TRBJ2-7; 8 positions agree with TRBD2. This CDR3 spans 14 amino acids. Germline lookup yields CDR1 PRHDT and CDR2 FYEKMQ (reference sequence). J lost 5 bases, V lost 5 bases, and 8 bases had no gene match.

The genes are TRBV11-3 and TRBJ2-1; D could derive from TRBD1 or TRBD2 (6 bases each). V dropped 0 bases and J dropped 10 bases, with 22 bases sitting between them. The CDR3 sequence is 17 residues long. Germline loops: CDR1 SGHNT, CDR2 YENEEA. In DNA, the CDR3 is TGTGCCAGCAGCTTAGATCGGCGGCCAGGGGACTCGAGAGAGCAGTTCTTC. Amino acid sequence: CASSLDRRPGDSREQFF.

The V and J genes are TRBV19 and TRBJ1-4; 9 nucleotides line up with TRBD1. CDR3 length equals 16 residues. Germline assignment: CDR1 LNHDA and CDR2 SQIVND (reference sequence). V was clipped by 1 base and J by 7 bases; unmatched bases: 7. The CDR3 region has the DNA TGTGCCAGTAGTATAGGGTCGGGACAGGGTCGTGAAAAACTGTTTTTT. Translating it yields CASSIGSGQGREKLFF.

The rearrangement uses TRBV6-5 and TRBJ2-7; D uncertain. Trimming removed 2 bases from V and 4 bases from J, with 9 bases in between. Germline V gives CDR1 MNHEY, CDR2 SVGAGI. CDR3 length: 13 amino acids. The CDR3 protein is CASSYHPFYEQYF. CDR3 DNA: TGTGCCAGCAGTTACCACCCATTTTACGAGCAGTACTTC.

The V call is TRBV5-4, the J call TRBJ2-1; TRBD1 matches 7 bases. This CDR3 comprises 17 residues. V was pared by 0 bases and J by 0 bases, with 6 bases of the junction left unmatched. Germline V CDR1 and CDR2: SGHNT, YYREEE (reference sequence). The CDR3 here is CASSLERQGVSYNEQFF. The CDR3, as DNA: TGTGCCAGCAGCTTGGAGAGGCAGGGGGTCTCCTACAATGAGCAGTTCTTC.

V usage is TRBV7-6 and J usage is TRBJ2-1, with TRBD2 matching over 9 bases. Germline V lookup: CDR1 SGHVS, CDR2 FNYEAQ. V gave up 1 base and J gave up 2 bases; unmatched junction bases: 6. The CDR3 totals 17 residues. The chain's CDR3 is CASSLVSGGRAYNEQFF. The CDR3 DNA reads TGTGCCAGCAGCTTAGTCTCTGGCGGGAGGGCCTACAATGAGCAGTTCTTC.

This rearrangement joins TRBV2 to TRBJ2-4; D tentatively reads TRBD1 or TRBD2 (5 bases each). This CDR3 is 15 amino acids long. From germline, CDR1 is SNHLY and CDR2 FYNNEI. V was trimmed by 2 bases and J by 0 bases, leaving 8 bases between them. The CDR3 sequence: CASSEWGRAKNIQYF. In DNA, the CDR3 is TGTGCCAGCAGTGAATGGGGGAGAGCCAAAAACATTCAGTACTTC.

This clone was counted between two and nine times. This chain links TRBV13 with TRBJ1-1; weak D call: TRBD1 (6 bases). The CDR3 extends over 14 amino acids. CDR1 and CDR2 (germline): PRHDT, FYEKMQ (reference sequence). V shed 5 bases and J shed 5 bases, with 15 bases lying between them. The CDR3 DNA reads as TGTGCCAGCAGCCCCGAGGGGGGAAAGACTGAAGCTTTCTTT. Translating it yields CASSPEGGKTEAFF.

The chain has TRBV19 and TRBJ1-1, with a possible D match to TRBD1 (6 bases). CDR1 LNHDA and CDR2 SQIVND come from the germline V gene (reference sequence). V was clipped by 4 bases and J by 0 bases, with 12 bases between them. This CDR3 is 15 amino acids long. The CDR3 here is CASSTGHTLNTEAFF. In DNA, the CDR3 is TGTGCCAGTAGTACGGGACACACTCTGAACACTGAAGCTTTCTTT.

The J gene is TRBJ2-1, the V gene TRBV7-2; D is undetermined. Deletions cut 5 bases from V and 7 bases from J, with 15 bases between. This CDR3 spans 14 amino acids. Germline CDR1 reads SGHTA; CDR2 reads FQGNSA. The CDR3 region is CASSATSLQNEQFF. For the CDR3, the DNA is TGTGCCAGCAGCGCTACCTCGCTTCAGAATGAGCAGTTCTTC. The complete variable domain, with remaining parts taken from reference TRBV7-2 and TRBJ2-1, reads GAGVSQSPSNKVTEKGKDVELRCDPISGHTALYWYRQSLGQGLEFLIYFQGNSAPDKSGLPSDRFSAERTGGSVSTLTIQRTQQEDSAVYLCASSATSLQNEQFFGPGTRLTVL.

The V gene is TRBV7-2, the J gene TRBJ1-6, with D possibly TRBD1 on 5 matching bases. The CDR3 covers 15 residues. The germline CDR1 and CDR2 sequences are SGHTA and FQGNSA. Deletions cut 3 bases from V and 6 bases from J, with 12 bases between. Here the CDR3 DNA reads TGTGCCAGCAGCTTGAGTTTGGGGGTTAATTCACCCCTCCACTTT. It codes for CASSLSLGVNSPLHF.

CDR3 in DNA: TGTGCCAGCAGCGAGGGACAGGGCTATGGCTACACCTTC. Translation gives CASSEGQGYGYTF. This chain joins TRBV7-8 and TRBJ1-2, with TRBD1 matching over 9 bases. After removal of 5 bases from V and 4 bases from J, the junction contained 2 bases not matched to a gene. CDR3 length equals 13 residues. Germline loops: CDR1 SGHVS, CDR2 FQNEAQ.

The chain joins TRBV5-1 to TRBJ1-2; D is ambiguous. V lost 4 bases to trimming and J lost 2 bases, with 18 bases between them. The CDR3 sequence is 16 residues long. CDR1 is SGHRS, CDR2 YFSETQ, per germline. The CDR3 loop reads CASSPNPLLFNYGYTF. The CDR3, as DNA: TGCGCCAGCAGCCCGAACCCTCTACTTTTCAACTATGGCTACACCTTC.

This clone was recorded at least ten times. The sample contains more than one DNA sequence encoding this CDR3. CDR3 loop: CASSPLGRTEAFF. Here the CDR3 DNA reads TGTGCCAGCAGCCCCCTGGGACGGACTGAAGCTTTCTTT. The chain is built from TRBV14 and TRBJ1-1; possibly TRBD1 for D (5 bases). The length of the CDR3 is 13 residues. The germline gives CDR1 SGHDN, CDR2 FVKESK. Trimming removed 4 bases at V and 5 bases at J, with 11 bases between.

This clone was seen a few times. The chain is built from TRBV5-1 and TRBJ2-6, with TRBD1 identical over 12 bases. This CDR3 has 18 residues. V dropped 1 base and J dropped 2; count of bases not matched to a gene: 4. From germline, CDR1 is SGHRS and CDR2 YFSETQ. The CDR3 bases are TGCGCCAGCAGCTTGCGCGGGACAGGGGGCGCTGGGGCCAACGTCCTGACTTTC. Translating gives CASSLRGTGGAGANVLTF. Full variable domain (missing parts from reference TRBV5-1 and TRBJ2-6): KAGVTQTPRYLIKTRGQQVTLSCSPISGHRSVSWYQQTPGQGLQFLFEYFSETQRNKGNFPGRFSGRQFSNSRSEMNVSTLELGDSALYLCASSLRGTGGAGANVLTFGAGSRLTVL.

This chain links TRBV7-2 with TRBJ2-7, with TRBD2 matching 10 bases. The CDR3 is made up of 15 amino acids. Per germline, CDR1 SGHTA and CDR2 FQGNSA. V trimming: 6 bases; J trimming: 0 bases; junction bases outside the gene matches: 5. The CDR3 DNA reads TGTGCCAGCAGTCGTAGCGGGAGGAACTCCTACGAGCAGTACTTC. Encoded protein: CASSRSGRNSYEQYF. Together with reference TRBV7-2 and TRBJ2-7, the CDR3 gives the full variable domain: GAGVSQSPSNKVTEKGKDVELRCDPISGHTALYWYRQSLGQGLEFLIYFQGNSAPDKSGLPSDRFSAERTGGSVSTLTIQRTQQEDSAVYLCASSRSGRNSYEQYFGPGTRLTVT.

As regards this clone: The junction and the germline gene differ at one end; a read error may be behind it. The chain employs TRBV6-4 and TRBJ1-6; D is undetermined. The CDR3 consists of 15 residues. Germline lookup yields CDR1 MRHNA and CDR2 SNTAGT. The CDR3 coding sequence is TGTGCCAGCACCCCAGACAATCCTTATAATTCACCCCTCCATTTT. Translation gives CASTPDNPYNSPLHF.

The sample holds a few counts of this clone. The chain has TRBV6-1 and TRBJ1-5; D unresolved. CDR3 length: 15 residues. V was pared by 6 bases and J by 2 bases, with 14 bases between. The germline CDR1 and CDR2 sequences are MNHNS and SASEGT. The CDR3: CASRSTQEGNQPQHF. In DNA, the CDR3 is TGTGCCAGCAGATCGACGCAGGAAGGCAATCAGCCCCAGCATTTT.

V usage is TRBV30 and J usage is TRBJ1-4; D uncertain. The germline V and J ends were trimmed by 0 bases and 0 bases, with 8 bases remaining between them. The CDR3 has 15 amino acids. The V gene's germline CDR1 is GTSNPN and CDR2 SVGIG (reference sequence). The CDR3 loop is CAWSVSSPTNEKLFF. The DNA for the CDR3 is TGTGCCTGGAGTGTGAGCAGCCCAACTAATGAAAAACTGTTTTTT.

This chain uses TRBV6-5 with TRBJ2-3, with 9 bases identical to TRBD1. V gave up 4 bases and J gave up 0 bases; unmatched junction bases: 5. Germline lookup yields CDR1 MNHEY and CDR2 SVGAGI. This CDR3 has 16 residues. The CDR3 sequence is CASSLGQGFSTDTQYF. As DNA, the CDR3 is TGTGCCAGCAGTTTGGGACAGGGCTTTAGCACAGATACGCAGTATTTT.

The rearrangement links TRBV7-2 to TRBJ1-5; 7 positions match TRBD1. Looked up from germline, CDR1 is SGHTA and CDR2 is FQGNSA. The CDR3 loop spans 15 amino acids. Trimming cost V 5 bases and J 3 bases; bases outside gene matches: 7. For the CDR3, the DNA is TGTGCCAGCAGCAGAGACAGGGCCTACAATCAGCCCCAGCATTTT. Translation gives CASSRDRAYNQPQHF.

The CDR3 is CASSSTHNQPQHF. CDR3 in DNA: TGTGCCAGCAGTTCGACCCACAATCAGCCCCAGCATTTT. The chain uses TRBV6-5 and TRBJ1-5, with unresolved D. CDR1 and CDR2 (germline): MNHEY, SVGAGI. CDR3 length: 13 amino acids. V lost 4 bases and J lost 3, with 7 bases in between.

This chain links TRBV7-9 with TRBJ1-3, with D tentatively TRBD1 (6 bases). Germline V gene lookup returns CDR1 SEHNR and CDR2 FQNEAQ (reference sequence). V lost 2 bases and J 0 bases, leaving 17 bases between the germline ends. The CDR3 loop spans 18 amino acids. This chain's CDR3 is CASSLRILYRASGNTIYF. In nucleotides, the CDR3 is TGTGCCAGCAGCTTAAGGATTCTATACAGGGCCTCTGGAAACACCATATATTTT. The complete variable domain, with remaining parts taken from reference TRBV7-9 and TRBJ1-3, reads DTGVSQNPRHKITKRGQNVTFRCDPISEHNRLYWYRQTLGQGPEFLTYFQNEAQLEKSRLLSDRFSAERPKGSFSTLEIQRTEQGDSAMYLCASSLRILYRASGNTIYFGEGSWLTVV.